This is a list of T cell receptor beta chains from one sample in a study of T cells in tuberculosis. Method: immunoSEQ multiplex PCR; TCRdb's copy keeps in-frame clones and lacks some. The sample has more than 35,000 clones; roughly 93% are singletons. The sequenced material came from PBMCs. All receptors come from a donor aged 5 to 30 with latent tuberculosis or without tuberculosis infection. Some clones in this sample may be carry-over from other donors' samples. Each CDR3 is given with its conserved first and last residue. The order of the fields is clone size, D gene, J gene, V gene, CDR3 DNA, CDR3 protein. The D gene is left open where the match is weak. Expanded clones are given a class, and other clones once, few, many or no size at all.

size: few
D: TRBD1
J: TRBJ1-6
V: TRBV19
DNA: TGTGCCAGTAGTATCGGCCGGACAGGTCATTCACCCCTCCACTTT
CDR3: CASSIGRTGHSPLHF

size: -
D: -
J: TRBJ1-3
V: TRBV7-8
DNA: TGTGCCACCACAGAAGTCAGGTTTTTCGCTGGAAACACCATATATTTT
CDR3: CATTEVRFFAGNTIYF

size: once
D: -
J: TRBJ2-6
V: TRBV5-4
DNA: TGTGCCAGCAGCTCAGGGGCCCCTGGGGCCAACGTCCTGACTTTC
CDR3: CASSSGAPGANVLTF

size: few
D: -
J: TRBJ1-5
V: TRBV7-3
DNA: TGTGCCAGCAGCGAGGGGGGGAGCAATCAGCCCCAGCATTTT
CDR3: CASSEGGSNQPQHF

size: -
D: TRBD1
J: TRBJ1-1
V: TRBV11-1
DNA: TGTGCCAGCAGGACAGGGATGAACACTGAAGCTTTCTTT
CDR3: CASRTGMNTEAFF

size: -
D: TRBD1
J: TRBJ1-6
V: TRBV30
DNA: TGTGCCTGGAGACAGGGACAGCATAATTCACCCCTCCACTTT
CDR3: CAWRQGQHNSPLHF

size: -
D: TRBD1
J: TRBJ1-4
V: TRBV7-9
DNA: TGTGCCAGCAGCTCCCGAGATGGACAGGGACGGGAAAAACTGTTTTTT
CDR3: CASSSRDGQGREKLFF

size: -
D: TRBD1
J: TRBJ1-4
V: TRBV19
DNA: TGTGCCACCCGGGACAGGGTAGACGAAAAACTGTTTTTT
CDR3: CATRDRVDEKLFF

size: -
D: -
J: TRBJ1-1
V: TRBV10-3
DNA: TGTGCCATCAGCGACCCGGGAGGCACTGAAGCTTTCTTT
CDR3: CAISDPGGTEAFF

size: -
D: TRBD1
J: TRBJ2-3
V: TRBV5-1
DNA: TGCGCCAGCAGCTTGAACGAGGGGGCGCAGGGCACAGATACGCAGTATTTT
CDR3: CASSLNEGAQGTDTQYF

size: -
D: TRBD1
J: TRBJ2-2
V: TRBV9
DNA: TGTGCCAGCACCGACTCAGGGACAGGCGGCACCGGGGAGCTGTTTTTT
CDR3: CASTDSGTGGTGELFF

size: -
D: TRBD2
J: TRBJ2-1
V: TRBV19
DNA: TGTGCCAGTAGTTCACTAGCGGGGGGGTACAATGAGCAGTTCTTC
CDR3: CASSSLAGGYNEQFF

size: -
D: TRBD1
J: TRBJ1-2
V: TRBV10-3
DNA: TGTGCCATCAGTGAGTCTGAAGGACAGGGAATTACTAACTATGGCTACACCTTC
CDR3: CAISESEGQGITNYGYTF

size: -
D: -
J: TRBJ2-7
V: TRBV27
DNA: TGTGCCAGCAGTTCCTCCGCCTACGAGCAGTACTTC
CDR3: CASSSSAYEQYF

size: once
D: -
J: TRBJ2-1
V: TRBV5-1
DNA: TGCGCCAGCATAGAGCTCCCTTCCTACAATGAGCAGTTCTTC
CDR3: CASIELPSYNEQFF

size: -
D: TRBD1
J: TRBJ1-5
V: TRBV9
DNA: TGTGCCAGCAGCATAACAGGGGAATATCAGCCCCAGCATTTT
CDR3: CASSITGEYQPQHF

size: -
D: -
J: TRBJ1-1
V: TRBV6-5
DNA: TGTGCCAGCAGTTACTCGATTAGGGGCTCCACTGAAGCTTTCTTT
CDR3: CASSYSIRGSTEAFF

size: once
D: TRBD1
J: TRBJ1-5
V: TRBV30
DNA: TGTGCCTGGAGTGGGGGACAGGGAGAATTCCAGCCCCAGCATTTT
CDR3: CAWSGGQGEFQPQHF

size: few
D: TRBD2
J: TRBJ2-3
V: TRBV19
DNA: TGTGCCAGTAGGGAGCGGGGGGGCACAGATACGCAGTATTTT
CDR3: CASRERGGTDTQYF

size: -
D: -
J: TRBJ1-1
V: TRBV5-5
DNA: TGTGCCAGCAGCTTGAACCCTCGAACAGGGATGAACACTGAAGCTTTCTTT
CDR3: CASSLNPRTGMNTEAFF

size: -
D: TRBD1
J: TRBJ1-5
V: TRBV19
DNA: TGTGCCAGTAGTATAGTGCCGGGACAGGGCAATCAGCCCCAGCATTTT
CDR3: CASSIVPGQGNQPQHF

size: -
D: TRBD2
J: TRBJ2-5
V: TRBV6-1
DNA: TGTGCCAGCAGTGAACTAGCGGGGGGGCAAGAGACCCAGTACTTC
CDR3: CASSELAGGQETQYF

size: once
D: -
J: TRBJ1-6
V: TRBV5-1
DNA: TGCGCCAGCAGCGTAGCCCCCGGACAGAATAATTCACCCCTCCACTTT
CDR3: CASSVAPGQNNSPLHF

size: -
D: -
J: TRBJ1-1
V: TRBV7-8
DNA: TGTGCCAGCAACCCGACGGGGGTGGGCACTGAAGCTTTCTTT
CDR3: CASNPTGVGTEAFF

size: -
D: -
J: TRBJ1-3
V: TRBV4-1
DNA: TGCGCCAGCAGCCAGGCCGTAGCGGATTTTTACGGAAACACCATATATTTT
CDR3: CASSQAVADFYGNTIYF

size: -
D: -
J: TRBJ2-7
V: TRBV27
DNA: TGTGCCAGCAGAACTTTCTACAGGGAAGGCTACGAGCAGTACTTC
CDR3: CASRTFYREGYEQYF

size: -
D: -
J: TRBJ1-2
V: TRBV28
DNA: TGTGCCAGCAGCCCGGCGGAACGGTATGGCTACACCTTC
CDR3: CASSPAERYGYTF

size: -
D: TRBD1
J: TRBJ1-5
V: TRBV30
DNA: TGTGCCTGGAAGGACAGGGGCGGTCAGCCCCAGCATTTT
CDR3: CAWKDRGGQPQHF

size: -
D: TRBD1
J: TRBJ1-2
V: TRBV5-1
DNA: TGCGCCAGCAGCTCGAACCTAATGCGGGACAGGTATGGCTACACCTTC
CDR3: CASSSNLMRDRYGYTF

size: -
D: TRBD1
J: TRBJ1-5
V: TRBV18
DNA: TGTGCCAGCTCACCACCCCCAGGGGGTTTACAGCCCCAGCATTTT
CDR3: CASSPPPGGLQPQHF

size: -
D: -
J: TRBJ1-1
V: TRBV5-6
DNA: TGTGCCAGCAGCCCCCCCCGGGGTGGAGGTGCTTTCTTT
CDR3: CASSPPRGGGAFF

size: -
D: TRBD1
J: TRBJ1-1
V: TRBV29-1
DNA: TGCAGCGCCCGAGATTCGGGACAGGGGTCTCTTGAAGCTTTCTTT
CDR3: CSARDSGQGSLEAFF

size: -
D: -
J: TRBJ1-4
V: TRBV19
DNA: TGTGCCAGTAGTCAGACGGGGAATAATGAAAAACTGTTTTTT
CDR3: CASSQTGNNEKLFF

size: -
D: TRBD2
J: TRBJ2-1
V: TRBV6-6
DNA: TGTGCCAGCAGCCCTGGGGGGCGGGGGGGCCCCAATGAGCAGTTCTTC
CDR3: CASSPGGRGGPNEQFF

size: -
D: -
J: TRBJ1-2
V: TRBV29-1
DNA: TGCAGCGTTGATGAGTTAACGGCAGGCTATGGCTACACCTTC
CDR3: CSVDELTAGYGYTF

size: -
D: TRBD2
J: TRBJ2-7
V: TRBV4-3
DNA: TGCGCCAGCAGCCCTGGGACTAGCGGGGTATACGAGCAGTACTTC
CDR3: CASSPGTSGVYEQYF

size: -
D: -
J: TRBJ2-3
V: TRBV7-2
DNA: TGTGCCAGCAGCCCCGGGTGGCGCGATACGCAGTATTTT
CDR3: CASSPGWRDTQYF

size: -
D: -
J: TRBJ1-2
V: TRBV7-9
DNA: TGTGCCAGCTCGAGTACCGGTGACTTTGGCTACACCTTC
CDR3: CASSSTGDFGYTF

size: -
D: TRBD1
J: TRBJ1-3
V: TRBV18
DNA: TGTGCCAGCTCACCGACGCCCCCCCAGGACAGGGCTGGGAACACCATATATTTT
CDR3: CASSPTPPQDRAGNTIYF

size: -
D: -
J: TRBJ2-2
V: TRBV23-1
DNA: TGCGCCAGCAGTCAAGTCTTCCAGGCGCCCGATCCTTCTTTGGCCGGGGAGCTGTTTTTT
CDR3: CASSQVFQAPDPSLAGELFF

size: -
D: -
J: TRBJ1-6
V: TRBV9
DNA: TGTGCCAGCAGCGTAGCCCCACAGGGTGATTCACCCCTCCACTTT
CDR3: CASSVAPQGDSPLHF

size: -
D: -
J: TRBJ1-2
V: TRBV6-1
DNA: TGTGCCAGCAGTGTAAGACAGCACCTTAACTATGGCTACACCTTC
CDR3: CASSVRQHLNYGYTF

size: -
D: -
J: TRBJ1-5
V: TRBV19
DNA: TGTGCCAGTAGTCAAATGAATCAGCCCCAGCATTTT
CDR3: CASSQMNQPQHF

size: once
D: -
J: TRBJ1-1
V: TRBV12-5
DNA: TGTGCTATCGTGGAGGATTGGGTTCCTGAAGCTTTCTTT
CDR3: CAIVEDWVPEAFF

size: few
D: -
J: TRBJ1-2
V: TRBV10-3
DNA: TGTGCCATCAGCCGCTTGACAGTGGAGTTAAACTATGGCTACACCTTC
CDR3: CAISRLTVELNYGYTF

size: -
D: -
J: TRBJ1-1
V: TRBV10-1
DNA: TGCGCCAGCAGTGGGGCCGTGGGACTGGACACTGAAGCTTTCTTT
CDR3: CASSGAVGLDTEAFF

size: -
D: -
J: TRBJ2-7
V: TRBV25-1
DNA: TGTGCCAGCAGTGACAGGGGATATGGGCAGTACTTC
CDR3: CASSDRGYGQYF

size: -
D: -
J: TRBJ1-1
V: TRBV7-7
DNA: TGTGCCAGCAGCCAGACAGTGAACACTGAAGCTTTCTTT
CDR3: CASSQTVNTEAFF

size: -
D: TRBD1
J: TRBJ1-5
V: TRBV27
DNA: TGTGCCAGCAGTCCCCGACAGGGGGGACAGCCCCAGCATTTT
CDR3: CASSPRQGGQPQHF

size: -
D: -
J: TRBJ1-1
V: TRBV7-6
DNA: TGTGCCAGCAGCTTAGACAGACACCGTGAAGCTTTCTTT
CDR3: CASSLDRHREAFF

size: -
D: -
J: TRBJ2-1
V: TRBV19
DNA: TGTGCCAGTAGTTGGGTTTGGAGTCATCGGCTGGAAAGCTCCTACAATGAGCAGTTCTTC
CDR3: CASSWVWSHRLESSYNEQFF

size: -
D: TRBD1
J: TRBJ1-3
V: TRBV10-3
DNA: TGTGCCATCAGTGGCTTACAGGGGACGGTAGGAAACACCATATATTTT
CDR3: CAISGLQGTVGNTIYF

size: -
D: -
J: TRBJ2-3
V: TRBV27
DNA: TGTGCCAGCAGTTTAGGTGGACTTACAGATACGCAGTATTTT
CDR3: CASSLGGLTDTQYF

size: -
D: -
J: TRBJ1-4
V: TRBV5-6
DNA: TGTGCCAGCAGCTTGGTTCTGGCGGGTACTAATGAAAAACTGTTTTTT
CDR3: CASSLVLAGTNEKLFF

size: once
D: -
J: TRBJ2-1
V: TRBV6-5
DNA: TGTGCCAGCAGTTACACACAGGGCAATGAGCAGTTCTTC
CDR3: CASSYTQGNEQFF

size: -
D: -
J: TRBJ1-2
V: TRBV19
DNA: TGTGCCAGTAGTTCCCCCACTATGATCCTTGGAGTCTACACCTTC
CDR3: CASSSPTMILGVYTF